What follows is one T cell receptor (beta chain) and its context. Its cognate antigen is unknown. Adult donors, all healthy and HIV-negative, had no recent acute infections or vaccinations. Trimming stripped 3 bases from V and 7 bases from J, with 11 bases between. This CDR3 spans 12 amino acids. Germline V gene lookup returns CDR1 SGHRS and CDR2 YFSETQ. This entry comes from a study of shared clonotypes between healthy human individuals. Study summary: Each donor had three CD4 naive, three CD4 memory, two CD8 naive and one CD8 memory plate.

General study results and limits: Inspection by rarefaction showed sorted-subset sequencing to be incomplete despite large depth.

Once extracted for a subset, genomic DNA was divided evenly among several immunoSEQ plates. Repertoires were generated with immunoSEQ multiplex PCR, while TCRdb's copy carries only in-frame clones and drops some. The table lists about 670,000 clones, 72% of them singletons, with around 1.8% in the top ten. The rearrangement uses TRBV5-1 and TRBJ2-7; D is ambiguous. Sequencing was carried out using memory CD4+ T cells sorted from blood. The sample's subset: CD45RA-negative fraction. The receptor's source is a woman aged 25 to 39 in good health. The CDR3: CASSWTSGEQYF. The DNA for the CDR3 is TGCGCCAGCAGCTGGACCTCCGGGGAGCAGTACTTC.